These 31 T cell receptor beta chains were all obtained from the same sample, sequenced in a study of Ad26.COV2.S vaccination and SARS-CoV-2 variants. Using immunoSEQ multiplex PCR, the repertoire was profiled, and TCRdb retains in-frame clones only, with some absent. The data show approximately 250,000 clones, with 70% to 90% seen just once and just under 3% held by the top ten. The sample's treatment: approximately 18 received Ad26.COV2.S at low or high dose, single or two shots; several received placebo; per-sample allocation not given. Day 63 following the first vaccine or placebo injection was when the samples were taken. The input for sequencing was peripheral blood, taken in a trial of Ad26.COV2.S vaccine versus placebo. Every receptor here comes from a person aged 18-60 years who received the Ad26.COV2.S COVID-19 vaccine or a placebo.

The chain is built from TRBV7-9 and TRBJ1-2; TRBD1 is a possible D gene (6 bases). The CDR3 spans 18 residues. Deletions cut 1 base from V and 3 bases from J, with 21 bases between. CDR1 and CDR2 from the germline V gene are SEHNR and FQNEAQ (reference sequence). The CDR3 reads CASSLVQLLTGSYYGYTF. CDR3 in DNA: TGTGCCAGCAGCTTAGTCCAACTCCTGACAGGTTCCTACTATGGCTACACCTTC. The full variable domain, completed using reference TRBV7-9 and TRBJ1-2, is DTGVSQNPRHKITKRGQNVTFRCDPISEHNRLYWYRQTLGQGPEFLTYFQNEAQLEKSRLLSDRFSAERPKGSFSTLEIQRTEQGDSAMYLCASSLVQLLTGSYYGYTFGSGTRLTVV.

In its sample, this clone was seen once. The chain couples TRBV4-3 to TRBJ1-6; possibly TRBD1 for D (5 bases). The CDR3 is 15 amino acids. With 3 bases removed from V and 4 bases from J, the gap between germline ends came to 10 bases. Germline CDR1 reads LGHNA; CDR2 reads YSLEER. CDR3 in DNA: TGCGCCAGCAGCCAGGGGGTTCCTTATAATTCACCCCTCCACTTT. It translates to CASSQGVPYNSPLHF.

The sample holds many counts of this clone. J is TRBJ1-2 and V is TRBV7-9; TRBD1 agrees at 7 bases. V lost 8 bases and J lost 8; bases outside the gene matches: 14. Per germline, CDR1 SEHNR and CDR2 FQNEAQ (reference sequence). The CDR3 has 14 amino acids. Here the CDR3 reads CASLVGEGARGYTF. The CDR3 DNA sequence: TGTGCCAGCCTCGTCGGGGAGGGGGCGCGCGGCTACACCTTC. The full variable domain, with the rest looked up from reference TRBV7-9 and TRBJ1-2, is DTGVSQNPRHKITKRGQNVTFRCDPISEHNRLYWYRQTLGQGPEFLTYFQNEAQLEKSRLLSDRFSAERPKGSFSTLEIQRTEQGDSAMYLCASLVGEGARGYTFGSGTRLTVV.

V usage is TRBV3-1 (or the pseudogene TRBV3-2) and J usage is TRBJ2-7; 9 bases map to TRBD2. CDR1 and CDR2 (germline): LGHDT, YNNKEL (reference sequence). CDR3 length equals 16 residues. With V trimmed by 1 base and J by 0 bases, 4 bases remained unmatched. As DNA, the CDR3 is TGTGCCAGCAGCCAAGTCGGCGGGGGGGCCTCCTACGAGCAGTACTTC. Residues: CASSQVGGGASYEQYF.

CDR3 nucleotide sequence: TGTGCCAGCAGTGTTCTCGGGACTAGCGCCTACAATGAGCAGTTCTTC. Protein product: CASSVLGTSAYNEQFF. This chain links TRBV6-4 with TRBJ2-1; 10 bases align to TRBD2. This CDR3 has 16 amino acids. From germline, CDR1 is MRHNA and CDR2 SNTAGT. V shed 4 bases, J shed 2 bases, and the junction held 5 bases outside the gene matches.

This CDR3 reads CASSLAKYDTGDGVMNTEAFF. In DNA, the CDR3 is TGCGCCAGCAGCTTGGCCAAATACGATACAGGGGACGGGGTTATGAACACTGAAGCTTTCTTT. V is TRBV5-1 and J is TRBJ1-1, with 7 bases identical to TRBD1. The CDR3 loop spans 21 amino acids. Germline CDR1 SGHRS, CDR2 YFSETQ. Trimming removed 0 bases from V and 0 bases from J; junction bases left unmatched: 20.

J is TRBJ1-6 and V is TRBV6-2 or TRBV6-3; unclear D gene. This CDR3 region has 12 residues. The V gene lost 0 bases and the J gene lost 14 bases, with 8 bases spanning the gap. The germline V gene has CDR1 MNHEY and CDR2 SVGEGT. The CDR3 DNA is TGTGCCAGCAGTTACTCGGTTGGGGCCCTCCACTTT. This translates into CASSYSVGALHF.

The V and J genes are TRBV5-6 and TRBJ2-7, with TRBD2 identical over 8 bases. Trimming at V came to 4 bases and at J to 6 bases, leaving 3 bases not matched to a gene. In germline, CDR1 is SGHDT, CDR2 YYEEEE. This CDR3 contains 12 residues. The CDR3 loop is CASSPGGGEQYF. CDR3 sequence (DNA): TGTGCCAGCAGCCCCGGGGGGGGCGAGCAGTACTTC. The variable domain in full, completed from reference TRBV5-6 and TRBJ2-7, reads DAGVTQSPTHLIKTRGQQVTLRCSPKSGHDTVSWYQQALGQGPQFIFQYYEEEERQRGNFPDRFSGHQFPNYSSELNVNALLLGDSALYLCASSPGGGEQYFGPGTRLTVT.

This chain uses TRBV11-2 with TRBJ1-2; no clear D. The V gene's germline CDR1 is SGHAT and CDR2 FQNNGV. The germline V and J ends were trimmed by 0 bases and 0 bases, with 14 bases remaining between them. The CDR3 is made up of 17 amino acids. CDR3 nucleotides: TGTGCCAGCAGCTTAGAAGTGTACGGCCCGGCTAACTATGGCTACACCTTC. Its protein is CASSLEVYGPANYGYTF.

This clone was counted only a few times. This chain links TRBV7-2 with TRBJ2-6; D is unclear. The CDR3 totals 14 residues. V was clipped by 2 bases and J by 4 bases, with 6 bases between them. Germline-derived CDR1 and CDR2 are SGHTA and FQGNSA. DNA for the CDR3: TGTGCCAGCAGCTTACTCCGGGGGGCCAACGTCCTGACTTTC. Amino acids: CASSLLRGANVLTF.

V and J are TRBV28 and TRBJ2-4; D not resolved. CDR1 and CDR2 (germline): MDHEN, SYDVKM. This CDR3 contains 15 residues. The germline V and J ends were trimmed by 2 bases and 4 bases, with 12 bases remaining between them. The CDR3 here is CASSLRHGRKNIQYF. In DNA form, the CDR3 reads TGTGCCAGCAGTTTACGTCATGGACGGAAAAACATTCAGTACTTC.

The chain joins TRBV11-3 to TRBJ2-1; 7 bases agree with TRBD2. This CDR3 has 14 residues. Germline trimming cut 4 bases from V and 9 bases from J; bases unmatched to any gene: 9. The germline gives CDR1 SGHNT, CDR2 YENEEA. The CDR3 spells CASSSGGSLGEQFF. In nucleotides, the CDR3 is TGTGCCAGCAGCTCGGGAGGCAGTCTCGGTGAGCAGTTCTTC. The full variable domain, completed using reference TRBV11-3 and TRBJ2-1, is EAGVVQSPRYKIIEKKQPVAFWCNPISGHNTLYWYLQNLGQGPELLIRYENEEAVDDSQLPKDRFSAERLKGVDSTLKIQPAELGDSAVYLCASSSGGSLGEQFFGPGTRLTVL.

This chain joins TRBV7-2 and TRBJ2-1; D remains unclear. CDR1 SGHTA and CDR2 FQGNSA come from the germline V gene. Trimming pared 1 base from V and 10 bases from J, leaving 8 bases between. The CDR3 spans 12 residues. CDR3 in amino acids: CASSLVGFEQFF. The CDR3 DNA reads TGTGCCAGCAGCTTAGTAGGGTTCGAGCAGTTCTTC. Looking up the rest from reference TRBV7-2 and TRBJ2-1 gives the full variable domain: GAGVSQSPSNKVTEKGKDVELRCDPISGHTALYWYRQSLGQGLEFLIYFQGNSAPDKSGLPSDRFSAERTGGSVSTLTIQRTQQEDSAVYLCASSLVGFEQFFGPGTRLTVL.

This chain joins TRBV6-2 or TRBV6-3 and TRBJ1-5, with D uncertain. V lost 2 bases to trimming and J lost 0 bases, with 8 bases between them. This CDR3 spans 15 amino acids. The germline gives CDR1 MNHEY, CDR2 SVGEGT. The CDR3 sequence is CASSYTEYSNQPQHF. The CDR3, as DNA: TGTGCCAGCAGTTACACAGAGTATAGCAATCAGCCCCAGCATTTT.

The chain couples TRBV3-1 (or the pseudogene TRBV3-2) to TRBJ1-2; D is unresolved. Between the trimmed V and J ends, which lost 4 bases and 7 bases, there was a span of 10 bases. The CDR3 sequence is 12 residues long. Germline assignment: CDR1 LGHDT and CDR2 YNNKEL (reference sequence). CDR3 sequence (DNA): TGTGCCAGCAGCCCTGACAAGACTGGCTACACCTTC. This gives the protein CASSPDKTGYTF.

J is TRBJ2-2 and V is TRBV5-1; D perhaps matches TRBD1 (7 bases). V shed 2 bases and J shed 3 bases, with 14 bases lying between them. The CDR3 loop spans 16 amino acids. CDR1 SGHRS and CDR2 YFSETQ come from the germline V gene. CDR3 sequence: CASSLGGGGYTGELFF. The CDR3 region has the DNA TGCGCCAGCAGCTTAGGAGGGGGCGGTTACACCGGGGAGCTGTTTTTT.

The chain uses TRBV6-5 and TRBJ2-3; the match to TRBD2 covers 11 bases. Germline CDR1 MNHEY, CDR2 SVGAGI. This CDR3 comprises 14 residues. Trimming cost V 4 bases and J 5 bases; bases outside gene matches: 2. CDR3 sequence reads: CASSSLAGGDTQYF. Here the CDR3 DNA reads TGTGCCAGCAGTTCGCTAGCGGGAGGAGATACGCAGTATTTT.

The DNA for the CDR3 is TGTGCCTGGAGTGTACTCGGGCTGGGTGGCTACACCTTC. It encodes CAWSVLGLGGYTF. The chain is built from TRBV30 and TRBJ1-2, with no clear D. CDR1 and CDR2 from the germline V gene are GTSNPN and SVGIG (reference sequence). There are 13 residues in the CDR3. Trimming cost V 0 bases and J 7 bases, with 12 bases left between them.

The V and J genes are TRBV30 and TRBJ2-7; no firm D call. Germline V gene sequence: CDR1 GTSNPN, CDR2 SVGIG (reference sequence). Trimming stripped 1 base from V and 7 bases from J, with 8 bases between. The CDR3 spans 11 residues. The CDR3 region has the DNA TGTGCCTGGAGTGCCCTAGTTGAGCAGTACTTC. This translates into CAWSALVEQYF.

The J gene is TRBJ2-5, the V gene TRBV3-1 (or the pseudogene TRBV3-2); no definite D call. The germline V gene has CDR1 LGHDT and CDR2 YNNKEL (reference sequence). V shed 1 base and J shed 10 bases, with 4 bases lying between them. The CDR3 spans 10 residues. The DNA for the CDR3 is TGTGCCAGCAGCCAAGGGAACCAGTACTTC. Its translation is CASSQGNQYF.

This clone has a handful of counts. The rearrangement uses TRBV15 and TRBJ1-2, with D unclear. This CDR3 has 13 residues. CDR1 and CDR2 from the germline V gene are LNHNV and YYDKDF (reference sequence). Trimming left V 4 bases short and J 3 bases short, with 9 bases between. CDR3 loop: CATSNGVDYGYTF. In DNA, the CDR3 is TGTGCCACCAGCAACGGGGTGGACTATGGCTACACCTTC.

The chain has TRBV6-5 and TRBJ1-2; 9 bases agree with TRBD1. Germline-derived CDR1 and CDR2 are MNHEY and SVGAGI. The CDR3 is 15 amino acids. V trimming: 7 bases; J trimming: 5 bases; junction bases outside the gene matches: 11. The CDR3 loop reads CASTRSGTGRYGYTF. The CDR3 DNA sequence: TGTGCCAGCACCCGATCCGGGACAGGGAGGTATGGCTACACCTTC.

V and J are TRBV6-5 and TRBJ2-4; possibly TRBD1 for D (5 bases). This CDR3 comprises 15 residues. Trimming shortened V by 0 bases and J by 8 bases, and 14 bases separated the two germline ends. Germline-derived CDR1 and CDR2 are MNHEY and SVGAGI. CDR3 sequence: CASSYSPHPRDIQYF. For the CDR3, the DNA is TGTGCCAGCAGTTACTCTCCCCATCCCAGGGACATTCAGTACTTC.

This chain joins TRBV6-2 or TRBV6-3 and TRBJ2-3; D is unresolved. The CDR3 sequence is 13 residues long. The germline V and J ends were trimmed by 5 bases and 4 bases, with 10 bases remaining between them. Germline loops: CDR1 MNHEY, CDR2 SVGEGT. CDR3 nucleotides: TGTGCCAGCAGTGTTACCCAGCCAGATACGCAGTATTTT. Protein product: CASSVTQPDTQYF.

The CDR3 nucleotides are TGTGCCAGCAGGGGGGATGTCACCGGGGAGCTGTTTTTT. This codes for CASRGDVTGELFF. This sequence joins TRBV2 and TRBJ2-2; D may be TRBD1 or TRBD2 (5 bases each). Trimming removed 6 bases from V and 4 bases from J, with 9 bases in between. The CDR3 length is 13 residues. CDR1 is SNHLY and CDR2 is FYNNEI in the germline V gene.

The chain joins TRBV25-1 to TRBJ1-1; possibly TRBD1 for D (5 bases). Germline V CDR1 and CDR2: MGHDK, SYGVNS. The V end lost 4 bases, the J end lost 5 bases, and 14 bases lay between the germline ends. The CDR3 sequence is 14 residues long. The CDR3 DNA reads TGTGCCAGCAGTGGTCAGGGCGGAGAAACTGAAGCTTTCTTT. Residues: CASSGQGGETEAFF.

The chain is built from TRBV5-4 and TRBJ1-1; no clear D gene. Deletions cut 4 bases from V and 0 bases from J, with 10 bases between. CDR3 size: 14 residues. CDR1 is SGHNT and CDR2 is YYREEE in the germline V gene (reference sequence). CDR3 sequence reads: CASSPQTLNTEAFF. The CDR3 DNA sequence: TGTGCCAGCAGCCCTCAGACACTGAACACTGAAGCTTTCTTT. Supplemented by reference TRBV5-4 and TRBJ1-1, the full variable domain reads ETGVTQSPTHLIKTRGQQVTLRCSSQSGHNTVSWYQQALGQGPQFIFQYYREEENGRGNFPPRFSGLQFPNYSSELNVNALELDDSALYLCASSPQTLNTEAFFGQGTRLTVV.

V gene TRBV7-2 combines with J gene TRBJ2-5; weak D call: TRBD2 (5 bases). V was cut by 3 bases and J by 2 bases, with 13 bases left in between. This CDR3 is 15 amino acids long. The germline V gene encodes CDR1 SGHTA and CDR2 FQGNSA. CDR3 nucleotide sequence: TGTGCCAGCAGCTTCTCTGGAGAGGGACAAGAGACCCAGTACTTC. This codes for CASSFSGEGQETQYF.

The count of this clone is one. V usage is TRBV19 and J usage is TRBJ2-6; D might be TRBD1 (6 bases). The CDR3 sequence is 15 residues long. V was clipped by 6 bases and J by 2 bases, with 11 bases between them. Germline V CDR1 and CDR2: LNHDA, SQIVND (reference sequence). CDR3 coding DNA: TGTGCCAGTAGCAACGGACAGACTGGGGCCAACGTCCTGACTTTC. Its translation: CASSNGQTGANVLTF.

This chain links TRBV5-4 with TRBJ2-6; D not resolved. This CDR3 spans 20 amino acids. Trimming removed 6 bases from V and 0 bases from J, with 25 bases in between. Germline CDR1 reads SGHNT; CDR2 reads YYREEE (reference sequence). The CDR3 coding sequence is TGTGCCAGCACGGCTATTGGTGGATGGGATTTAGGCTCTGGGGCCAACGTCCTGACTTTC. Translated: CASTAIGGWDLGSGANVLTF.

This sequence joins TRBV7-2 and TRBJ2-5, with 9 bases aligning to TRBD1. Germline loops: CDR1 SGHTA, CDR2 FQGNSA. The length of the CDR3 is 15 residues. V gave up 5 bases and J gave up 5 bases; unmatched junction bases: 9. The CDR3 DNA follows: TGTGCCAGCAGCCCGACGGACAGGGGAAGGGAGACCCAGTACTTC. Translating gives CASSPTDRGRETQYF. Using reference TRBV7-2 and TRBJ2-5 for the parts outside the CDR3, the full variable domain is GAGVSQSPSNKVTEKGKDVELRCDPISGHTALYWYRQSLGQGLEFLIYFQGNSAPDKSGLPSDRFSAERTGGSVSTLTIQRTQQEDSAVYLCASSPTDRGRETQYFGPGTRLLVL.